This TCR beta chain was identified in a study of blood T cell repertoires in COVID-19. The overall study: The cDNA or gDNA used as material had been derived from T cells, B-cell-depleted T cells, or PBMCs.

In the authors' methods: Nucleated cell number was recorded as an estimate derived from reference gene primer amplification. Using immunoSEQ multiplex PCR, the repertoire was profiled, and TCRdb retains in-frame clones only, with some absent. V and J calls and clone size come straight from that table; D and trimming were deduced from the DNA. The repertoire includes a few hundred thousand clones, 65% to 85% of them detected once, and 3.4% sits in the top ten. The study recruited people aged roughly 18 to 100 years across some 23 US areas. Before being deemed recovered, Cohort 3 donors had two negative PCRs, clearance, or symptom resolution. CDR1 and CDR2 (germline): KGHSH, LQKENI. CDR3 length equals 17 residues. V lost 1 base, J lost 5 bases, and 7 bases stayed unmatched.

The sequenced material came from PBMCs or T cells enriched from blood (not recorded which). V gene TRBV18 combines with J gene TRBJ2-5; the match to TRBD2 covers 13 bases. The sequence derives from a man aged 45-65 years who had recovered from COVID-19. The CDR3 region is CASSPQLAGGSRETQYF. DNA of the CDR3: TGTGCCAGCTCACCACAACTAGCGGGAGGGTCGCGGGAGACCCAGTACTTC.